The entry below describes one TCR beta chain. Repertoires were generated with immunoSEQ multiplex PCR, while TCRdb's copy carries only in-frame clones and drops some. The sample shows about 91,000 clones, 90% to 95% of them seen only once. This CDR3 region has 18 residues. The data stem from a study of siplizumab effects on memory and regulatory T cells. The chain recombines TRBV21-1 with TRBJ1-5; the table gives TRBD1 as D, unverified against the DNA. TRBV21-1 is flagged as a pseudogene. The TCR was taken from a human donor in good health. Sequenced: CD8+ T cells sorted from blood. This CDR3 reads CASSKEIRIGTGDQPQHF. In DNA form, the CDR3 reads TGTGCCAGCAGCAAAGAGATTAGGATTGGTACAGGGGATCAGCCCCAGCATTTT.